This T cell receptor beta chain was found in a study of cytomegalovirus exposure and HLA in healthy donors. Overall study results and limits: High sensitivity and specificity were reportedly achieved when the classifier diagnosed cytomegalovirus status.

This table comes from immunoSEQ multiplex PCR, and its TCRdb copy is limited to in-frame clones, with some not included. The profile covers tens of thousands of clones, with 94% appearing a single time and roughly 3% taken by the ten largest. CDR1 and CDR2 (germline): SGHVS, FNYEAQ. This CDR3 is built from 14 residues. The trim removed 5 bases at V and 8 bases at J, leaving 7 bases unmatched. As regards this clone: Its target is not known.

This TCR was recovered from a woman under 30 in good health and CMV-seropositive. The chain has TRBV7-6 and TRBJ2-3, with 10 nucleotides matching TRBD1. Sequences were obtained from PBMCs. The CDR3 here is CASSGGTGVGTQYF. The DNA for the CDR3 is TGTGCCAGCAGCGGAGGGACAGGGGTTGGTACGCAGTATTTT.